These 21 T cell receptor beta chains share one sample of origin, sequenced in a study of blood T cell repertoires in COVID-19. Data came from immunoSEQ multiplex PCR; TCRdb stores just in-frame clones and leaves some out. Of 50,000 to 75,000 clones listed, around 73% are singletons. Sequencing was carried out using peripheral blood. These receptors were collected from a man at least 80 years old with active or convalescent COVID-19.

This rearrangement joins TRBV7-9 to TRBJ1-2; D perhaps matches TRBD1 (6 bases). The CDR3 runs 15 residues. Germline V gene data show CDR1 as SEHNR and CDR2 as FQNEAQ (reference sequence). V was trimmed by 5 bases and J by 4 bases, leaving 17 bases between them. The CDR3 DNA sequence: TGTGCCAGCAGCCTAGGCTACATGGGGGCCTATGGCTACACCTTC. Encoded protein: CASSLGYMGAYGYTF. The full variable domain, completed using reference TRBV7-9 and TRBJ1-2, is DTGVSQNPRHKITKRGQNVTFRCDPISEHNRLYWYRQTLGQGPEFLTYFQNEAQLEKSRLLSDRFSAERPKGSFSTLEIQRTEQGDSAMYLCASSLGYMGAYGYTFGSGTRLTVV.

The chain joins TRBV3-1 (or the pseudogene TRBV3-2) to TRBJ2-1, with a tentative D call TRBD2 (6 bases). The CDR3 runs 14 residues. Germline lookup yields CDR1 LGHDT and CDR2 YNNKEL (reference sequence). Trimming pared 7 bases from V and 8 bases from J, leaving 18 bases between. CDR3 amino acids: CASTPRLLADEQFF. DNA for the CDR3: TGTGCCAGCACCCCAAGGCTACTAGCCGATGAGCAGTTCTTC.

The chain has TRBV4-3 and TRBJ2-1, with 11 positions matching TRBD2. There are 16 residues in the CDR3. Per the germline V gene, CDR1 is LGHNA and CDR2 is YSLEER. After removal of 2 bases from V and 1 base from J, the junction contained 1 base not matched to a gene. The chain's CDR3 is CASSQTSGSSYNEQFF. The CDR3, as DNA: TGCGCCAGCAGCCAAACTAGCGGGAGTTCCTACAATGAGCAGTTCTTC.

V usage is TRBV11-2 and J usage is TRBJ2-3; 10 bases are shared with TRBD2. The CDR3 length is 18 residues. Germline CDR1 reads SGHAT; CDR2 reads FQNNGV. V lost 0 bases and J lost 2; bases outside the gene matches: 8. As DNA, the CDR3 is TGTGCCAGCAGCTTAGACCCAGCGGGGGGGCCTATCACAGATACGCAGTATTTT. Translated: CASSLDPAGGPITDTQYF.

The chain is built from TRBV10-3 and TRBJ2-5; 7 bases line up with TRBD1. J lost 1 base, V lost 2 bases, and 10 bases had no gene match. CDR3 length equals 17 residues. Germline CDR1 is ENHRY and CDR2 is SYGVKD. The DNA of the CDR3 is TGTGCCATCAGTGAGATCGGCCGGACAGGCCGCCAAGAGACCCAGTACTTC. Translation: CAISEIGRTGRQETQYF.

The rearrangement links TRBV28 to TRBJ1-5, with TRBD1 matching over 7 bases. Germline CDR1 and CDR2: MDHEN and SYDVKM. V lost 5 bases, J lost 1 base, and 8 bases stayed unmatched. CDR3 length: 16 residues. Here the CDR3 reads CASSPHRGGSNQPQHF. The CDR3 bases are TGTGCCAGCAGTCCGCACAGGGGTGGCAGCAATCAGCCCCAGCATTTT.

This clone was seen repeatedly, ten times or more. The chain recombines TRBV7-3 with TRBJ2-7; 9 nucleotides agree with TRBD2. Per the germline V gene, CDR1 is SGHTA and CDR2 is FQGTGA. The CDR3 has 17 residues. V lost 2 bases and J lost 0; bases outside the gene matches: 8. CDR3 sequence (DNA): TGTGCCAGCAGCTTAGAGAAGACTAGCGGTAGCTCCTACGAGCAGTACTTC. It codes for CASSLEKTSGSSYEQYF.

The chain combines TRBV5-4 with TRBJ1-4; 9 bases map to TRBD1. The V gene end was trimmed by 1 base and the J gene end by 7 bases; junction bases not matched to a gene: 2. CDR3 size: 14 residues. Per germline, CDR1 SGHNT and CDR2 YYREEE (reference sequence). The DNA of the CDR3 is TGTGCCAGCAGCTTGCGGGACAGGGTTGAAAAACTGTTTTTT. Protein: CASSLRDRVEKLFF.

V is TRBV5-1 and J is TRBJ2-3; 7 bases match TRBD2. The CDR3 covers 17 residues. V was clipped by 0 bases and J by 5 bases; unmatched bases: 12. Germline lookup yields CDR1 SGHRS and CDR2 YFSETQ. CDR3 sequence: CASSLDQGLIGVDTQYF. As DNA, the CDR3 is TGCGCCAGCAGCTTGGATCAGGGACTAATCGGGGTAGATACGCAGTATTTT.

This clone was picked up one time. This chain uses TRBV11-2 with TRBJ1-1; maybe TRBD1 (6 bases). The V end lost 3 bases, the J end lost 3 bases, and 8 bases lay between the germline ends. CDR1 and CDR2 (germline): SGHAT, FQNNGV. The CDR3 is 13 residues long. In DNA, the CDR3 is TGTGCCAGCAGCTTCAGGGGTTACACTGAAGCTTTCTTT. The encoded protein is CASSFRGYTEAFF.

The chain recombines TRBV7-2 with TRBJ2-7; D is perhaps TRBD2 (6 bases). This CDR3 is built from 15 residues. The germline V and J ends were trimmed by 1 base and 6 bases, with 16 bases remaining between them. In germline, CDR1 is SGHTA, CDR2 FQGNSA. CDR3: CASSLDSGASGEQYF. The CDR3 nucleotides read TGTGCCAGCAGCTTAGATTCGGGAGCAAGCGGCGAGCAGTACTTC.

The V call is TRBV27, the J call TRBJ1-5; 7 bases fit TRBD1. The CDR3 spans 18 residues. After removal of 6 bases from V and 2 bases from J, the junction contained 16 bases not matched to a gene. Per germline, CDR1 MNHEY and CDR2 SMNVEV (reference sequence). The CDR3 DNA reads TGTGCCAGCAGGCCGACAGGGTACGGTGTTGGTGGCAATCAGCCCCAGCATTTT. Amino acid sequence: CASRPTGYGVGGNQPQHF.

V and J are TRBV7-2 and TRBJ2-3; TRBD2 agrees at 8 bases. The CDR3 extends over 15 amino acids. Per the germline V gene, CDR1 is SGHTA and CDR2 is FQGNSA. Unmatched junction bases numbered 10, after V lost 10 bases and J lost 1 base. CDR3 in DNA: TGTGCCACTACTGACCGGGGGGGGCGCACAGATACGCAGTATTTT. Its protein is CATTDRGGRTDTQYF. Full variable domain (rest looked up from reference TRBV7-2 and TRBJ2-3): GAGVSQSPSNKVTEKGKDVELRCDPISGHTALYWYRQSLGQGLEFLIYFQGNSAPDKSGLPSDRFSAERTGGSVSTLTIQRTQQEDSAVYLCATTDRGGRTDTQYFGPGTRLTVL.

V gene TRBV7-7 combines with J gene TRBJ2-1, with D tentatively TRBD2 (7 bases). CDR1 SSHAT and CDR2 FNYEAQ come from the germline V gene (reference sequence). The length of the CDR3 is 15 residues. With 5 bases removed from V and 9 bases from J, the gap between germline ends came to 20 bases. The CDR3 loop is CASSPTTGGGGEQFF. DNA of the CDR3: TGTGCCAGCAGCCCAACGACGGGGGGCGGCGGTGAGCAGTTCTTC.

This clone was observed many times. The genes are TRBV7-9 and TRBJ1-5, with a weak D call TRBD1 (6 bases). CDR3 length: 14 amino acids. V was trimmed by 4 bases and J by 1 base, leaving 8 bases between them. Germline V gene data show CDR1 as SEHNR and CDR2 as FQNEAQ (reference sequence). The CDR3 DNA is TGTGCCAGCAGCTCTAGGGGGAGCAATCAGCCCCAGCATTTT. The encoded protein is CASSSRGSNQPQHF.

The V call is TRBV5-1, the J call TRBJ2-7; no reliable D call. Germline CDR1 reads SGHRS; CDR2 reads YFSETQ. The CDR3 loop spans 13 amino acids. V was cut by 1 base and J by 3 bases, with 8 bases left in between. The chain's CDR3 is CASSLLANYEQYF. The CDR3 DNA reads TGCGCCAGCAGCTTGTTGGCCAACTACGAGCAGTACTTC.

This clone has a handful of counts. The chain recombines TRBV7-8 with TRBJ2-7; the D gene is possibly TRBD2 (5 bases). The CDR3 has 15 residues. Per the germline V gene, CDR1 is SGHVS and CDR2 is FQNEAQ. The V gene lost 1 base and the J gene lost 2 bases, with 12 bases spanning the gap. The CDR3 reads CASSLEGIGAYEQYF. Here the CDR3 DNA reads TGTGCCAGCAGCTTAGAAGGAATCGGGGCCTACGAGCAGTACTTC.

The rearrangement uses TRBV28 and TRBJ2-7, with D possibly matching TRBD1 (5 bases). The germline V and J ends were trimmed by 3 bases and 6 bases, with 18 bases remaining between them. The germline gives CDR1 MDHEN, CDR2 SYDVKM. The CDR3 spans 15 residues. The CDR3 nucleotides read TGTGCCAGCAGTTTGCCCAGGGCTTCGGCTCGCGAGCAGTACTTC. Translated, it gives CASSLPRASAREQYF.

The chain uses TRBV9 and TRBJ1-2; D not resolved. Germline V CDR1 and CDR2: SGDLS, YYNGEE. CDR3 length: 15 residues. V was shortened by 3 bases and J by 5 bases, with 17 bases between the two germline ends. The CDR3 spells CASSGHGPSGYGYTF. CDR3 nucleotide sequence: TGTGCCAGCAGCGGCCATGGGCCCTCAGGATATGGCTACACCTTC.

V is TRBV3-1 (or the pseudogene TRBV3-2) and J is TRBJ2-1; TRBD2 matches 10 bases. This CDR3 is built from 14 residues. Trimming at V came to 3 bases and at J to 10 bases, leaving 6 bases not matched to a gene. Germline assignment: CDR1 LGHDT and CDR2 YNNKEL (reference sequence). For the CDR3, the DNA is TGTGCCAGCAGCCAGGTGCCGACTAGCGGGGAGCAGTTCTTC. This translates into CASSQVPTSGEQFF.

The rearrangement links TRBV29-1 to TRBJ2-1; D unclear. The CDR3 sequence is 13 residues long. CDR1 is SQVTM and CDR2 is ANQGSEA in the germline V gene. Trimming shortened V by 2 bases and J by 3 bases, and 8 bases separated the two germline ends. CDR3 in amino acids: CSVEQTDYNEQFF. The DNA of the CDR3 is TGCAGCGTTGAACAGACTGACTACAATGAGCAGTTCTTC.